One TCR beta chain is described in this entry. Its antigen specificity is not known. No base qualities exist here, and no much larger clone lies one base off it. This sample is part of a study of CD8 T cells in ankylosing spondylitis (dated by TCRdb to the late 2010s). Background for the entire study: The study set out to find disease-linked TCR variants by profiling T cell receptor beta repertoires in ankylosing spondylitis patients and healthy donors. The full study cohort was made up of about 24 ankylosing spondylitis patients and 108 healthy donors. Samples of peripheral blood were taken, and for ankylosing spondylitis patients, synovial fluid was collected as well. The full study reports these points: In peripheral blood, the disease-linked clones were found at relatively low frequencies and had a CD8+ phenotype. According to the report, matched synovial fluid samples from ankylosing spondylitis patients were significantly enriched for the disease-linked clones. A TCR beta motif made up of fewer than 10 highly homologous amino acid variants appeared to be characteristic of blood from ankylosing spondylitis patients. Some motif variants had previously been reported in the synovial fluid and blood of reactive arthritis patients, which suggests shared mechanisms of disease initiation.

The listed sequencing device is Illumina HiSeq 2500. TCR beta libraries were prepared by quantitative 5'-RACE with molecular barcodes. The original pipeline was this. To identify disease-linked TCR variants, a new computational method was used, one built on a probabilistic model of VDJ rearrangement. The public reads were run again by TCRdb, first through fastp at Q25 and then through MiXCR, and only productive beta chains were kept. CDR3 protein duplicates are merged, each entry listing the most common genes and DNA. TCRdb's processing, not the study's, gives the V and J calls here. The sample data list some 180,000 distinct CDR3 sequences, and approximately 18% of these were observed just once. Around 4% of the sample belongs to the ten largest clones. The junction shows trimming of 7 bases on V and 4 bases on J, plus 12 bases between the germline ends. CDR1 and CDR2 are drawn from the germline V gene: MNHNS, SASEGT. The CDR3 starts with the cysteine, ends with the phenylalanine, and has 13 residues. Solely the CDR3 DNA is kept, with 39 bases framed from the first base.

This TCR derives from a male donor aged 5 to 29 with ankylosing spondylitis or in good health (not recorded which). Donor details come from another sample of the same person, matched by shared clones. This sequence uses TRBV6-1 and TRBJ2-3; the D segment cannot be called with confidence. Sequencing used blood, either unsorted or a sorted T cell fraction (not recorded which). CDR3 region: CASTYRVADTQYF. At the DNA level, the sequence is TGTGCCAGCACCTACCGGGTAGCAGATACGCAGTATTTT.